This is a list of T cell receptor beta chains from one sample in a study of blood T cell repertoires in COVID-19. Some clones are missing from TCRdb's copy, which holds only in-frame ones; the method was immunoSEQ multiplex PCR. Altogether fewer than 450,000 clones are present, 87% being singletons, with the ten largest covering about 0.93%. Material: PBMCs or T cells enriched from blood (not recorded which). The receptors come from a woman younger than 45 who had recovered from COVID-19. The conserved cysteine and the conserved F or W are not part of the CDR3 here. Expanded clones get a size class; other rows say once, few or many, or leave the size out.

abundance,v_gene,CDR3aa
few,TRBV5-1,ASLLGFYEQY
NA,TRBV3-1/TRBV3-2,ASSQRASGLAGNNEQF
few,TRBV4-3,ASSQDSRGAGTQY
NA,TRBV28,ASSSIGQGQYEQY
NA,TRBV10-1,ASSETGQPGNTIY
NA,TRBV7-9,AGSGENEQF
NA,TRBV5-1,ASSAGTGFGELF
NA,TRBV10-3,AISDLGGADTQY
NA,TRBV20-1,SASGAGGGYEQY
NA,TRBV29-1,SVRTGGSSPLH
NA,TRBV28,ASSFVGGKPEAF
few,TRBV7-6,ASSPAGEILPQH
NA,TRBV25-1,ASQGTEGGRNNSPLH
few,TRBV29-1,SVVSGDGGYT
NA,TRBV13,ASSAGTGGTDTQY
NA,TRBV27,ASSPGNPRVYGYT
once,TRBV7-9,ASSETSGGIQETQY
NA,TRBV30,AWSPWEGSNYGYT
NA,TRBV19,ASRGLNEQF
NA,TRBV9,ASSVARQGDWDGNTIY
NA,TRBV24-1,ATSDEDSPASNYGYT
NA,TRBV5-1,ASRDRDRVGGTDTQY
NA,TRBV11-2,ASSPEGTGGSPPYEQY
NA,TRBV7-9,ASSYLGSPAEEKLF
NA,TRBV7-6,ASSLVPGSYNEQF
NA,TRBV24-1,ATSESRGGLSGENIQY
NA,TRBV6-5,ASTPRQGGTEAF
NA,TRBV9,ASSVGQVGYNEQF
many,TRBV12-3/TRBV12-4,ASRDRGEQF
NA,TRBV3-1/TRBV3-2,ASSAYGLANEQY
NA,TRBV2,ASSEGSDYGYT
NA,TRBV18,ASSPRLAGISTDTQY